In its sample, the clone carrying this T cell receptor (beta chain) was seen once. The antigen is not known. This sample's time point: week 23, last vaccination. A single vaccine dose contained 300 ug of mutant IDH1 20-mer peptide, and topical imiquimod was used with it. Some clones are missing from TCRdb's copy, which holds only in-frame ones; the method was immunoSEQ multiplex PCR. The sample yields 52,000 or so clones, about 81% seen once. These data are taken from a study of a mutant IDH1 vaccine in newly diagnosed glioma. Turning to the study itself: Eight vaccine injections were given to patients in weeks 1, 3, 5, 7, 11, 15, 19 and 23. Mean patient age was about 44 years; about 60% were male and approximately 40% female. Earlier treatment was radiotherapy, temozolomide, or both, with most getting both.

The receptor comes from a woman aged 40 to 50 with glioma. Some clones in this sample may be carry-over from other donors' samples. Specimen: PBMCs, collected from a glioma patient whose treatment included an IDH1 peptide vaccine.

The CDR3 DNA reads as TGTGCCTGGAGCCACCCGGGACAGGGGTATAATTCACCCCTCCACTTT. Translating gives CAWSHPGQGYNSPLHF. This chain connects TRBV30 to TRBJ1-6, with 10 bases aligning to TRBD1. The CDR3 spans 16 residues. The junction had 6 bases not matched to a gene; V was cut back by 3 bases and J by 4 bases. The germline CDR1 and CDR2 sequences are GTSNPN and SVGIG (reference sequence).